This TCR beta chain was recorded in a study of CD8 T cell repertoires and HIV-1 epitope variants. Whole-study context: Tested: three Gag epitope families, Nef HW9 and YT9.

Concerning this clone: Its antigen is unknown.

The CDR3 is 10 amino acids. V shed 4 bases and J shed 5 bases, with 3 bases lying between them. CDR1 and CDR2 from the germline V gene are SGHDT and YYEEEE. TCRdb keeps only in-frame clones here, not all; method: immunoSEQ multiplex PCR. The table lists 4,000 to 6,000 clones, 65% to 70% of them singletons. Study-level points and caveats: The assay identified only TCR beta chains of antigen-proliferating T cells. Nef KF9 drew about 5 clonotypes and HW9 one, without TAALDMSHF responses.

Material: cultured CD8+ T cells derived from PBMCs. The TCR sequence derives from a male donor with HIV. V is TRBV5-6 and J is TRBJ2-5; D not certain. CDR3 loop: CASSGETQYF. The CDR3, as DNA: TGTGCCAGCAGCGGGGAGACCCAGTACTTC.